This T cell receptor (beta chain) was recorded in a study of T-cell memory formation after mild COVID-19. Constant-segment-primed 5'RACE gave TCR alpha and TCR beta cDNA libraries with sample barcodes and UMIs. TCRdb passed the 5' RACE reads through MiXCR, listing each CDR3 protein once. The sample contains about 200,000 distinct CDR3 sequences, 16% of which appear only once. The CDR3 spans 14 residues. CDR1 SGHVS and CDR2 FQNEAQ come from the germline V gene. V lost 3 bases to trimming and J lost 9 bases; unmatched junction nucleotides: 7. The sequence derives from an adult woman who had mild COVID-19 (a few samples of this study predate the infection). Cell type and time point are not known. The sequencing input was PBMCs or a T cell subset sorted from them (not recorded which). This chain connects TRBV7-8 to TRBJ2-4; TRBD2 aligns across 8 bases. The CDR3 DNA is TGTGCCAGCAGCTTCGGGAGGGCCGTCGCCATTCAGTACTTC. It yields the protein CASSFGRAVAIQYF.